This TCR beta chain was sequenced during a study of blood T cell repertoires in COVID-19. The CDR3 runs to 16 residues. In germline, CDR1 is MNHEY, CDR2 SVGEGT. The V gene end was trimmed by 4 bases and the J gene end by 4 bases; junction bases not matched to a gene: 5. As originally analysed: Nucleated cell number was recorded as an estimate derived from reference gene primer amplification. Measured with immunoSEQ multiplex PCR; TCRdb has only the in-frame clones, and not every one. The V and J calls and the clone size are those of that table, but D and trimming were determined from the DNA. The table has 150,000 to 200,000 clones, around 79% seen once; the top ten hold approximately 5.9%.

The source material was peripheral blood. The V and J genes are TRBV6-2 or TRBV6-3 and TRBJ2-3; TRBD2 aligns across 13 bases. The receptor comes from a woman aged 40 to 49 with COVID-19, enrolled during active disease. The CDR3 nucleotides read TGTGCCAGCAGTTCCAGGACTAGCGGGGGACCAGATACGCAGTATTTT. This translates into CASSSRTSGGPDTQYF.